This T cell receptor (beta chain) was captured in a study of spatial heterogeneity in lung cancer. Study details: There were consistently more beta-chain sequences detected than alpha-chain sequences.

MiXCR, applied by TCRdb to the 5' RACE reads, yields one record per CDR3 protein. Among 45,000 to 65,000 distinct CDR3 sequences listed, roughly 7% were seen once. Time point here: sample taken at primary tumor resection. Frozen PBMC, nontumor lung or tumor provided whole RNA, which was sequenced unsorted. The approximately 70 donors had untreated early-stage non-small cell lung cancer. The sequence was obtained from a female donor with early-stage non-small cell lung cancer. Specimen: PBMCs, collected at surgery.

CDR3 region: CASSPSSDRGVEAFF. The CDR3 DNA reads as TGTGCCAGCTCACCGTCTAGTGACAGGGGAGTGGAAGCTTTCTTT. The chain has TRBV18 and TRBJ1-1; 8 bases align to TRBD1. CDR1 and CDR2 from the germline V gene are KGHSH and LQKENI. With 3 bases clipped from V and 8 bases from J, the junction kept 11 bases outside the gene matches. This CDR3 is 15 amino acids long.